This TCR beta chain comes out of a study of OX40 agonist ivuxolimab in advanced cancers. Findings and caveats of the study: Among the nonresponders, some also had low normalized T-cell clonal expansion.

As for this clone: What it recognizes is unknown.

Clones were sequenced by immunoSEQ multiplex PCR, and TCRdb holds only the in-frame ones, with some missing. The sample has about 66,000 clones; roughly 87% are singletons. Per the germline V gene, CDR1 is MNHNS and CDR2 is SASEGT. With 11 bases removed from V and 2 bases from J, the gap between germline ends came to 13 bases. This CDR3 contains 13 residues. This TCR came from an adult with an advanced solid tumor such as melanoma, head and neck, liver or kidney cancer. This rearrangement joins TRBV6-1 to TRBJ1-5; perhaps TRBD1 as D (5 bases). The sample in question was CD4+ or CD8+ T cells sorted from blood, obtained in a trial of the OX40 agonist ivuxolimab. CDR3 bases: TGTGCCGCATCTCGGGGCCGCAATCAGCCCCAGCATTTT. Protein: CAASRGRNQPQHF.